These 27 T cell receptor beta chains were sequenced from one sample in a study of cytomegalovirus exposure and HLA in healthy donors. PCR primers comprised 60 Vbeta and 13 Jbeta primers. Sequenced by immunoSEQ multiplex PCR; TCRdb stores in-frame clones only, minus some. The data hold under 120,000 clones, with about 70% observed a single time. Specimen: PBMCs. Every receptor here comes from a man aged 50 to 59 in good health and CMV-seropositive.

V is TRBV7-2 and J is TRBJ2-7; 7 nucleotides match TRBD2. Germline-derived CDR1 and CDR2 are SGHTA and FQGNSA. The CDR3 length is 15 residues. Losses at the gene ends were 5 bases for V and 0 bases for J; bases not matched to a gene: 7. The CDR3 is CASSPGLEGSYEQYF. The CDR3 region has the DNA TGTGCCAGCAGCCCAGGACTAGAAGGCTCCTACGAGCAGTACTTC.

This clone was observed a handful of times. The chain uses TRBV5-6 and TRBJ2-5; 12 bases map to TRBD2. V was clipped by 2 bases and J by 4 bases; unmatched bases: 6. Germline V CDR1 and CDR2: SGHDT, YYEEEE. The CDR3 is 16 amino acids. CDR3 protein: CASSLPSGRATETQYF. Here the CDR3 DNA reads TGTGCCAGCAGCTTACCTAGCGGGAGGGCCACAGAGACCCAGTACTTC.

V usage is TRBV6-1 and J usage is TRBJ2-7; D is unresolved. CDR3 length equals 15 residues. Germline-derived CDR1 and CDR2 are MNHNS and SASEGT. Trimming stripped 0 bases from V and 1 base from J, with 10 bases between. CDR3 bases: TGTGCCAGCAGTGAAGCGCTAGTCACGTCCTACGAGCAGTACTTC. Protein sequence: CASSEALVTSYEQYF.

This clone was observed a handful of times. V gene TRBV2 combines with J gene TRBJ1-1, with D uncertain. V lost 4 bases to trimming and J lost 5 bases, with 14 bases between them. CDR3 length equals 14 residues. Germline CDR1 is SNHLY and CDR2 is FYNNEI. CDR3 sequence: CASSGAAKVTEAFF. Here the CDR3 DNA reads TGTGCCAGCAGTGGGGCCGCTAAAGTAACTGAAGCTTTCTTT.

The count of this clone is one. The genes are TRBV9 and TRBJ1-1; no reliable D call. Trimming left V 4 bases short and J 6 bases short, with 10 bases between. The CDR3 totals 12 residues. Germline CDR1 is SGDLS and CDR2 is YYNGEE. The CDR3 region is CASSSVRPEAFF. CDR3 DNA: TGTGCCAGCAGCTCGGTCCGCCCTGAAGCTTTCTTT.

V gene TRBV2 combines with J gene TRBJ2-1, with a weak D call TRBD2 (5 bases). The germline CDR1 and CDR2 sequences are SNHLY and FYNNEI. The CDR3 extends over 14 amino acids. V lost 7 bases, J lost 4 bases, and 14 bases lay in between. The CDR3 region is CASNAGIVYNEQFF. CDR3 coding DNA: TGTGCCAGCAATGCCGGGATTGTTTACAATGAGCAGTTCTTC.

This clone was detected only a few times. The chain carries TRBV27 and TRBJ2-4; D might be TRBD1 (6 bases). Per the germline V gene, CDR1 is MNHEY and CDR2 is SMNVEV (reference sequence). The CDR3 is 14 amino acids. Trimming shortened V by 6 bases and J by 8 bases, and 17 bases separated the two germline ends. CDR3 region: CASSLTGFLDIQYF. The CDR3 nucleotides read TGTGCCAGCAGCCTCACAGGGTTTTTAGACATTCAGTACTTC.

This chain connects TRBV7-9 to TRBJ1-1, with 10 nucleotides matching TRBD1. The CDR3 extends over 18 amino acids. The J segment lost 1 base and the V segment lost 5 bases, leaving 13 bases of the junction unmatched. Germline loops: CDR1 SEHNR, CDR2 FQNEAQ (reference sequence). CDR3 sequence: CASSLLRTGGNGNTEAFF. Written as DNA, the CDR3 is TGTGCCAGCAGCCTGCTAAGGACAGGGGGTAACGGGAACACTGAAGCTTTCTTT.

The V gene is TRBV7-2, the J gene TRBJ2-5; D possibly corresponds to TRBD2 (5 bases). This CDR3 is 14 amino acids long. V lost 3 bases to trimming and J lost 1 base, with 9 bases between them. Per the germline V gene, CDR1 is SGHTA and CDR2 is FQGNSA. CDR3 coding DNA: TGTGCCAGCAGCTTGAGAGGGATCCAAGAGACCCAGTACTTC. Translating it yields CASSLRGIQETQYF.

The sample holds one count of this clone. V gene TRBV6-1 combines with J gene TRBJ1-5; tentatively, D is TRBD1 (6 bases). CDR3 length equals 18 residues. V was pared by 0 bases and J by 0 bases, with 15 bases between. Per the germline V gene, CDR1 is MNHNS and CDR2 is SASEGT. CDR3 sequence: CASSEAQGGIISNQPQHF. As DNA, the CDR3 is TGTGCCAGCAGTGAAGCCCAAGGGGGAATTATTAGCAATCAGCCCCAGCATTTT.

The chain carries TRBV19 and TRBJ2-3, with D unclear. The CDR3 sequence is 13 residues long. Germline-derived CDR1 and CDR2 are LNHDA and SQIVND (reference sequence). V shed 1 base and J shed 5 bases, with 7 bases lying between them. CDR3 residues: CASSIASVDTQYF. Written as DNA, the CDR3 is TGTGCCAGTAGTATAGCCTCGGTAGATACGCAGTATTTT.

The V gene is TRBV7-8, the J gene TRBJ1-2; D is unclear. Deletions cut 1 base from V and 2 bases from J, with 5 bases between. The CDR3 length is 13 residues. Germline V gene sequence: CDR1 SGHVS, CDR2 FQNEAQ. CDR3 in amino acids: CASSLDTNYGYTF. For the CDR3, the DNA is TGTGCCAGCAGCTTAGACACCAACTATGGCTACACCTTC.

This clone was detected only a few times. V gene TRBV19 combines with J gene TRBJ1-1, with D tentatively TRBD1 (6 bases). The germline CDR1 and CDR2 sequences are LNHDA and SQIVND (reference sequence). The V end lost 5 bases, the J end lost 0 bases, and 13 bases lay between the germline ends. This CDR3 is built from 15 residues. CDR3 protein: CASSLPGVMNTEAFF. For the CDR3, the DNA is TGTGCCAGTAGTCTCCCAGGGGTCATGAACACTGAAGCTTTCTTT. Combining the CDR3 with reference TRBV19 and TRBJ1-1 gives the whole variable domain DGGITQSPKYLFRKEGQNVTLSCEQNLNHDAMYWYRQDPGQGLRLIYYSQIVNDFQKGDIAEGYSVSREKKESFPLTVTSAQKNPTAFYLCASSLPGVMNTEAFFGQGTRLTVV.

There are a few counts of this clone. The chain has TRBV9 and TRBJ2-3; D not certain. V lost 0 bases and J lost 2, with 10 bases in between. The CDR3 extends over 15 amino acids. Per germline, CDR1 SGDLS and CDR2 YYNGEE. The CDR3 loop is CASSVGGQVTDTQYF. The CDR3 DNA reads TGTGCCAGCAGCGTAGGTGGTCAGGTCACAGATACGCAGTATTTT. The whole variable domain, remainder taken from reference TRBV9 and TRBJ2-3, is DSGVTQTPKHLITATGQRVTLRCSPRSGDLSVYWYQQSLDQGLQFLIQYYNGEERAKGNILERFSAQQFPDLHSELNLSSLELGDSALYFCASSVGGQVTDTQYFGPGTRLTVL.

The chain combines TRBV25-1 with TRBJ1-3; 10 bases align to TRBD1. The trim removed 5 bases at V and 4 bases at J, leaving 5 bases unmatched. This CDR3 has 15 amino acids. From germline, CDR1 is MGHDK and CDR2 SYGVNS. The CDR3 region has the DNA TGTGCCAGCAGTCCGGGACAGGGGTTCGGAAACACCATATATTTT. Protein: CASSPGQGFGNTIYF.

This chain links TRBV28 with TRBJ1-4, with 9 bases fitting TRBD1. Unmatched junction bases numbered 6, after V lost 6 bases and J lost 1 base. CDR1 MDHEN and CDR2 SYDVKM come from the germline V gene. There are 16 residues in the CDR3. CDR3: CASSTTGGLTNEKLFF. The CDR3 DNA reads TGTGCCAGCAGCACCACAGGGGGCCTAACTAATGAAAAACTGTTTTTT. Filled out from reference TRBV28 and TRBJ1-4, the complete variable domain reads DVKVTQSSRYLVKRTGEKVFLECVQDMDHENMFWYRQDPGLGLRLIYFSYDVKMKEKGDIPEGYSVSREKKERFSLILESASTNQTSMYLCASSTTGGLTNEKLFFGSGTQLSVL.

To note about this clone: Other DNA sequences in the same sample also yield this CDR3. The gene calls are TRBV6-1 and TRBJ1-5; D is uncertain. V was pared by 0 bases and J by 0 bases, with 9 bases between. The CDR3 has 16 amino acids. Germline loops: CDR1 MNHNS, CDR2 SASEGT. Written as DNA, the CDR3 is TGTGCCAGCAGTGAAGCTTGGGAGGGTAGCAATCAGCCCCAGCATTTT. This translates into CASSEAWEGSNQPQHF.

In DNA form, the CDR3 reads TGCGCCAGCGGCGCAGGGGCGCAGGACACCGGGGAGCTGTTTTTT. Amino acids: CASGAGAQDTGELFF. This chain uses TRBV5-1 with TRBJ2-2; D possibly corresponds to TRBD1 (6 bases). From germline, CDR1 is SGHRS and CDR2 YFSETQ. V was clipped by 7 bases and J by 3 bases, with 16 bases between them. The CDR3 runs 15 residues.

This rearrangement joins TRBV5-1 to TRBJ2-5; TRBD1 agrees at 7 bases. Germline V gene data show CDR1 as SGHRS and CDR2 as YFSETQ. V lost 4 bases, J lost 3 bases, and 12 bases stayed unmatched. The CDR3 is 16 residues long. CDR3 nucleotide sequence: TGCGCCAGCAGCCACGTGTGGGACAGACAGAAAGAGACCCAGTACTTC. Translated, it gives CASSHVWDRQKETQYF.

This clone has a single count. J is TRBJ2-3 and V is TRBV9; 16 bases are a match to TRBD2. Germline CDR1 and CDR2: SGDLS and YYNGEE. The V gene end was trimmed by 2 bases and the J gene end by 4 bases; junction bases not matched to a gene: 13. CDR3 length equals 20 residues. CDR3 in amino acids: CASSVDRGTSGGGGADTQYF. The CDR3 DNA sequence: TGTGCCAGCAGCGTCGACCGAGGGACTAGCGGGGGGGGAGGGGCAGATACGCAGTATTTT. Full variable domain (remainder filled in from reference TRBV9 and TRBJ2-3): DSGVTQTPKHLITATGQRVTLRCSPRSGDLSVYWYQQSLDQGLQFLIQYYNGEERAKGNILERFSAQQFPDLHSELNLSSLELGDSALYFCASSVDRGTSGGGGADTQYFGPGTRLTVL.

The chain is built from TRBV30 and TRBJ2-7, with D maybe TRBD1 (6 bases). The V gene's germline CDR1 is GTSNPN and CDR2 SVGIG (reference sequence). The V end was cut by 2 bases, the J end by 3 bases, with 17 bases between. The CDR3 is 15 residues long. The CDR3 coding sequence is TGTGCCTGGAGTCTTACAGGGTTTTATCGCTACGAGCAGTACTTC. Its protein product is CAWSLTGFYRYEQYF.

Turning to this clone: This sample includes further DNA sequences coding for the same CDR3. The chain has TRBV5-1 and TRBJ2-1; D may be TRBD1 (6 bases). The germline V and J ends were trimmed by 0 bases and 4 bases, with 8 bases remaining between them. There are 14 residues in the CDR3. Germline V lookup: CDR1 SGHRS, CDR2 YFSETQ. DNA of the CDR3: TGCGCCAGCAGCTTGGGACAGGTGTACAATGAGCAGTTCTTC. This sequence encodes CASSLGQVYNEQFF.

The V gene is TRBV7-2, the J gene TRBJ1-1, with 8 nucleotides matching TRBD1. The V gene end was trimmed by 5 bases and the J gene end by 0 bases; junction bases not matched to a gene: 5. The CDR3 has 15 amino acids. CDR1 is SGHTA and CDR2 is FQGNSA in the germline V gene. CDR3 in DNA: TGTGCCAGCAGCAGGAGGACAGGGATGAACACTGAAGCTTTCTTT. This sequence encodes CASSRRTGMNTEAFF.

This clone was counted between two and nine times. At one end the junction does not follow the germline gene, possibly because of a read error. This chain uses TRBV11-2 with TRBJ2-6, with D tentatively TRBD1 (5 bases). Germline lookup yields CDR1 SGHAT and CDR2 FQNNGV. This CDR3 comprises 15 residues. The CDR3 DNA reads as TGTGCCAGCAGCTTAGAAGGCTCTGGGGCCAACGGCCTGACTTTC. Its translation is CASSLEGSGANGLTF. The complete variable domain, with remaining parts taken from reference TRBV11-2 and TRBJ2-6, reads EAGVAQSPRYKIIEKRQSVAFWCNPISGHATLYWYQQILGQGPKLLIQFQNNGVVDDSQLPKDRFSAERLKGVDSTLKIQPAKLEDSAVYLCASSLEGSGANGLTFGAGSRLTVL.

V and J are TRBV5-5 and TRBJ2-5; D unclear. The CDR3 totals 16 residues. Germline V lookup: CDR1 SGHKS, CDR2 YYEKEE (reference sequence). The V end was cut by 2 bases, the J end by 5 bases, with 19 bases between. In DNA form, the CDR3 reads TGTGCCAGCAGCTTAGCTAACTTGAAGATTGCGGAGACCCAGTACTTC. Its protein product is CASSLANLKIAETQYF.

The V and J genes are TRBV19 and TRBJ2-3, with 11 nucleotides matching TRBD2. The trim removed 5 bases at V and 0 bases at J, leaving 10 bases unmatched. Germline loops: CDR1 LNHDA, CDR2 SQIVND (reference sequence). The CDR3 consists of 18 residues. The CDR3 DNA sequence: TGTGCCAGTAGTGGAGGACTAGCGGGTACCCCAAGCACAGATACGCAGTATTTT. This sequence encodes CASSGGLAGTPSTDTQYF. The full variable domain, in which reference TRBV19 and TRBJ2-3 provide the parts outside the CDR3, is DGGITQSPKYLFRKEGQNVTLSCEQNLNHDAMYWYRQDPGQGLRLIYYSQIVNDFQKGDIAEGYSVSREKKESFPLTVTSAQKNPTAFYLCASSGGLAGTPSTDTQYFGPGTRLTVL.

The V gene is TRBV28, the J gene TRBJ1-1, with D possibly being TRBD1 (5 bases). The CDR3 covers 14 residues. In germline, CDR1 is MDHEN, CDR2 SYDVKM. V shed 6 bases and J shed 1 base, with 12 bases lying between them. This CDR3 is CASSEPGGNTEAFF. The CDR3 DNA reads TGTGCCAGCAGCGAACCCGGGGGGAACACTGAAGCTTTCTTT. The complete variable domain, with remaining parts taken from reference TRBV28 and TRBJ1-1, reads DVKVTQSSRYLVKRTGEKVFLECVQDMDHENMFWYRQDPGLGLRLIYFSYDVKMKEKGDIPEGYSVSREKKERFSLILESASTNQTSMYLCASSEPGGNTEAFFGQGTRLTVV.